The entry below gives a single TCR beta chain sequence along with its context. TCRdb's copy holds only in-frame clones and misses some; the assay was immunoSEQ multiplex PCR. The sample consists of some 83,000 clones, roughly nine tenths of them appearing once. The data derive from a study of OX40 agonist ivuxolimab in advanced cancers. The sequencing here drew on CD4+ or CD8+ T cells sorted from blood, taken in a trial of the OX40 agonist ivuxolimab. The source of this sequence is an adult with an advanced solid tumor such as melanoma, head and neck, liver or kidney cancer.

The CDR3 DNA reads as TGTGCCAGTAGAGGAGCGGGGGGCCACAGGCAGTTCTTC. Translation gives CASRGAGGHRQFF. V and J are TRBV19 and TRBJ2-1; 9 bases align to TRBD2. Germline CDR1 LNHDA, CDR2 SQIVND (reference sequence). V trimming: 6 bases; J trimming: 12 bases; junction bases outside the gene matches: 9. The CDR3 is made up of 13 amino acids.